This TCR beta chain was retrieved from a study of blood T cell repertoires in COVID-19. Study as a whole: T cells, B-cell-depleted T cells, or PBMCs supplied cDNA or gDNA.

Produced via immunoSEQ multiplex PCR; TCRdb's table is partial and in-frame only. The sample has around 300,000 clones; around nine tenths are singletons. In this sample, this clone turned up once. The cohort comprised adults aged about 18 to 100 years residing in under 25 US areas. Which cohort a participant joined came from the clinical history participants gave. Among Cohort 3 donors, those recovered had two negative PCRs, clearance, or symptom resolution. Germline V CDR1 and CDR2: SGHNT, YYREEE (reference sequence). The CDR3 covers 16 residues. Trimming removed 4 bases from V and 2 bases from J, with 18 bases in between.

The source of this sequence is a woman in her twenties or thirties who had recovered from COVID-19. The V and J genes are TRBV5-4 and TRBJ1-2; D uncertain. Sequencing was carried out using PBMCs or T cells enriched from blood (not recorded which). The CDR3 sequence is CASSPPTASPNYGYTF. The CDR3 nucleotides read TGTGCCAGCAGCCCCCCTACGGCTAGCCCCAACTATGGCTACACCTTC.